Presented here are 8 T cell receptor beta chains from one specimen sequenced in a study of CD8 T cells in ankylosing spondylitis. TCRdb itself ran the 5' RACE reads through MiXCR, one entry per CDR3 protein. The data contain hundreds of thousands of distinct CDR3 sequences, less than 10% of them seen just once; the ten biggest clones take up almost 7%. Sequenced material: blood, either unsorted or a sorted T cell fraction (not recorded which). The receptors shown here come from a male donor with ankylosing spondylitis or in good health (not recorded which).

CDR3 nucleotides: TGCAGTGCTAGAGATCTAGGGCTCGAGCAGTACTTC. It is translated as CSARDLGLEQYF. This rearrangement joins TRBV20-1 to TRBJ2-7; D remains unclear. The germline V gene has CDR1 DFQATT and CDR2 SNEGSKA (reference sequence). The CDR3 length is 12 residues. Deletions cut 0 bases from V and 6 bases from J, with 9 bases between.

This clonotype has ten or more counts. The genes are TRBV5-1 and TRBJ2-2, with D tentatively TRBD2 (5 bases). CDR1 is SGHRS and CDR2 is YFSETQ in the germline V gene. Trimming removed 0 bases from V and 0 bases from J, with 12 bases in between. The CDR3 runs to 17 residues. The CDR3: CASSLAVRLTNTGELFF. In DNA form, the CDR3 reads TGCGCCAGCAGCTTGGCCGTTAGACTAACGAACACCGGGGAGCTGTTTTTT.

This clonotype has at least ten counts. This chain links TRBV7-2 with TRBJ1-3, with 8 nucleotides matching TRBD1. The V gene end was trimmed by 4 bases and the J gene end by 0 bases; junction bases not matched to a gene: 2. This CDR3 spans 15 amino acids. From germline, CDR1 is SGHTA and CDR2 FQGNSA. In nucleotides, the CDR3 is TGTGCCAGCAGCTCGGGGACAGGCTCTGGAAACACCATATATTTT. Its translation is CASSSGTGSGNTIYF.

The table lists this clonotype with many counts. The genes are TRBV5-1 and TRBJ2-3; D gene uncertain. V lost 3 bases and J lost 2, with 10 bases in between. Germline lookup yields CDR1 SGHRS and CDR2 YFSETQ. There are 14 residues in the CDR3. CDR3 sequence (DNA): TGCGCCAGCAGCTCCCAGGAGTCCACAGATACGCAGTATTTT. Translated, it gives CASSSQESTDTQYF. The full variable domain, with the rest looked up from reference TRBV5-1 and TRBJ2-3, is KAGVTQTPRYLIKTRGQQVTLSCSPISGHRSVSWYQQTPGQGLQFLFEYFSETQRNKGNFPGRFSGRQFSNSRSEMNVSTLELGDSALYLCASSSQESTDTQYFGPGTRLTVL.

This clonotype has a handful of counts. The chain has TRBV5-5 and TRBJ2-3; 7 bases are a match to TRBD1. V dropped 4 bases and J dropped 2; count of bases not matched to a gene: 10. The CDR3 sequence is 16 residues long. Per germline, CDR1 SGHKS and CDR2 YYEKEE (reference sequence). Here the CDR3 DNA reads TGTGCCAGCAGCCCTACGACAGGGCTGGCCACAGATACGCAGTATTTT. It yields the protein CASSPTTGLATDTQYF.

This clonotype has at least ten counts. The CDR3 reads CASSFAPWTPETQYF. CDR3 DNA: TGTGCCAGCAGTTTTGCCCCCTGGACGCCAGAGACCCAGTACTTC. The chain combines TRBV27 with TRBJ2-5; no clear D. The CDR3 is 15 amino acids. From germline, CDR1 is MNHEY and CDR2 SMNVEV (reference sequence). V dropped 3 bases and J dropped 4 bases, with 15 bases sitting between them.

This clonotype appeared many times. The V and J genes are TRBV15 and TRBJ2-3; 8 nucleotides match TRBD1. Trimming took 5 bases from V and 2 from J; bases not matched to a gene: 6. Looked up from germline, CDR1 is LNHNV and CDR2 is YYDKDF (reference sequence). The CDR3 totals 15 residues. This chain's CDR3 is CATSVGQGYTDTQYF. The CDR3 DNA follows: TGTGCCACCAGCGTAGGACAGGGCTACACAGATACGCAGTATTTT.

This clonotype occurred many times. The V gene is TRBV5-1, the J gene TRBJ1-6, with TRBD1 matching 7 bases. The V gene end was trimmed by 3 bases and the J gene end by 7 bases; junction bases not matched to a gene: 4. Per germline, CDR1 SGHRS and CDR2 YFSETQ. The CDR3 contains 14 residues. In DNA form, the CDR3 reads TGCGCCAGCAGCTCTGACAGGGAAAATTCACCCCTCCACTTT. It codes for CASSSDRENSPLHF.